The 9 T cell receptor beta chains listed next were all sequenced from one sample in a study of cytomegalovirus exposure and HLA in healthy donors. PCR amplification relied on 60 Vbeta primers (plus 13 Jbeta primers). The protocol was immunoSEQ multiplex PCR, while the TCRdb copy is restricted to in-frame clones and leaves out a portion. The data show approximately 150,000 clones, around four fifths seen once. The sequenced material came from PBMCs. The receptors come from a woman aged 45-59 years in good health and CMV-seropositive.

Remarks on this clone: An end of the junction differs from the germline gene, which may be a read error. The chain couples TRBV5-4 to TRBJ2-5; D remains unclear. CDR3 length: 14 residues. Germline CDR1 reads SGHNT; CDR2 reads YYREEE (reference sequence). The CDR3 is CASSSPGFEETQHF. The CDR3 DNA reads TGTGCCAGCAGCTCCCCGGGTTTTGAGGAGACCCAGCACTTC. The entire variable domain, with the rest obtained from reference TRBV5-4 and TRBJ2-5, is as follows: ETGVTQSPTHLIKTRGQQVTLRCSSQSGHNTVSWYQQALGQGPQFIFQYYREEENGRGNFPPRFSGLQFPNYSSELNVNALELDDSALYLCASSSPGFEETQHFGPGTRLLVL.

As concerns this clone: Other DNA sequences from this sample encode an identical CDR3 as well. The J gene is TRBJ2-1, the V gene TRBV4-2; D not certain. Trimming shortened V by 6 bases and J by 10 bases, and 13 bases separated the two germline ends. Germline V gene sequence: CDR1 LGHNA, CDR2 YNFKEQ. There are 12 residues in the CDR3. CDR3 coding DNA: TGTGCCAGCAGTCCGAGCCCCAACGAGCAGTTCTTC. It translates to CASSPSPNEQFF.

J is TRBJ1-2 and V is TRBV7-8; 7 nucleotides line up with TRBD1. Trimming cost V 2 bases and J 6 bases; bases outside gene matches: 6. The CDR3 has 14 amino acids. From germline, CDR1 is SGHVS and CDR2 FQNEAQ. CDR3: CASSLSGGIDGYTF. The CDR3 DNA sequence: TGTGCCAGCAGCTTATCAGGGGGGATTGATGGCTACACCTTC.

The CDR3 region is CASSFRTSGGAEQFF. The CDR3 region has the DNA TGTGCCAGCAGCTTTAGGACTAGCGGGGGGGCGGAGCAGTTCTTC. The J gene is TRBJ2-1, the V gene TRBV5-4, with 15 nucleotides matching TRBD2. CDR3 length equals 15 residues. Germline lookup yields CDR1 SGHNT and CDR2 YYREEE (reference sequence). V was clipped by 2 bases and J by 10 bases; unmatched bases: 4.

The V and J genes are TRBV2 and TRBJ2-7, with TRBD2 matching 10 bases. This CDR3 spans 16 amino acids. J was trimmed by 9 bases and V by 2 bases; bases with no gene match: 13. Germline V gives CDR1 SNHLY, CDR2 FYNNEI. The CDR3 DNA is TGTGCCAGCAGTGAAAGGGCTAGCGGGGGTTTGAGTCGGCAGTACTTC. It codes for CASSERASGGLSRQYF.

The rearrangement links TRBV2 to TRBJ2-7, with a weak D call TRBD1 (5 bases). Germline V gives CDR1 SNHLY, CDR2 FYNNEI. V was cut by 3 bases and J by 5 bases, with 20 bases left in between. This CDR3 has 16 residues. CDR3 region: CASSDLGRSSSDEQYF. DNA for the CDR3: TGTGCCAGCAGTGACTTGGGGCGGAGCTCGAGCGACGAGCAGTACTTC.

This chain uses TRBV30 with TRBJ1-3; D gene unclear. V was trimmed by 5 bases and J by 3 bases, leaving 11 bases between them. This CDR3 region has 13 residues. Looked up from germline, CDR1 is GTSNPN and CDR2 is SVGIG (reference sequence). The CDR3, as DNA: TGTGCCTGGGGTCAGGTCTTTGGAAACACCATATATTTT. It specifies CAWGQVFGNTIYF.

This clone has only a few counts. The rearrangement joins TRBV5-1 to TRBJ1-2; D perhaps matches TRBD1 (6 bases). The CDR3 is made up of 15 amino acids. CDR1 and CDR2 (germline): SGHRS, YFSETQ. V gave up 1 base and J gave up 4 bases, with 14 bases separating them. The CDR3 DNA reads TGCGCCAGCAGCTTGAACGGACAGCCCTTCTATGGCTACACCTTC. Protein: CASSLNGQPFYGYTF.

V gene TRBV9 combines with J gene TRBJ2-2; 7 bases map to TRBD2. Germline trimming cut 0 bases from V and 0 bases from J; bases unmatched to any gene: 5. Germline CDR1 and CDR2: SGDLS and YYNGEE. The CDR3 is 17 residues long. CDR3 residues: CASSVEWEGPNTGELFF. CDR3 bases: TGTGCCAGCAGCGTAGAGTGGGAGGGGCCGAACACCGGGGAGCTGTTTTTT.